The subject of this entry is one T cell receptor beta chain. These data come from a study of T cell responses to AZD1222 COVID-19 vaccine. In the study overall: The analysis combined second doses at about 4 or about 12 weeks.

The method was immunoSEQ multiplex PCR; TCRdb's version includes in-frame clones alone and lacks a portion of them. This sample has more than 85,000 clones, with roughly 87% found just once. This sample comprised peripheral blood, obtained on day 0 of AZD1222 vaccination. The receptor was isolated from an adult in good health.

CDR3 coding DNA: TGTGCCAGCAGCTTATTTGGACAGGGTGGCGAAGCTTTCTTT. Residues: CASSLFGQGGEAFF. V is TRBV7-2 and J is TRBJ1-1; 8 positions agree with TRBD1. The CDR3 is 14 residues long. Trimming removed 2 bases from V and 8 bases from J; junction bases left unmatched: 7. Germline CDR1 is SGHTA and CDR2 is FQGNSA.